These T cell receptor beta chains were read from a single sample in a study of blood T cells in healthy people across ages. TCRdb processed the 5' RACE reads anew with MiXCR; each CDR3 protein has one entry. The sample has about 1 million distinct CDR3 sequences, around 43% seen once. Sequencing used blood. All receptors derive from an older woman in good health. The CDR3 runs from the conserved cysteine through the conserved F or W. The D gene is left open where the match is weak. Clone size is given for some rows only: seen once, a few or many times, or a class if the clone is expanded.

d_call j_call v_call clone_size cdr3_aa cdr3_nt
NA TRBJ1-2 TRBV5-1 few CASSLNAGPWDGYTF TGCGCCAGCAGCTTAAACGCAGGGCCTTGGGATGGCTACACCTTC
NA TRBJ2-1 TRBV12-3/TRBV12-4 NA CASTPAGPYNEQFF TGTGCCAGCACCCCGGCAGGTCCCTACAATGAGCAGTTCTTC
NA TRBJ2-1 TRBV18 NA CASSPRTGALNNEQFF TGTGCCAGCTCACCACGGACGGGAGCCCTCAACAATGAGCAGTTCTTC
NA TRBJ1-1 TRBV10-3 NA CAISGTSQDVTEAFF TGTGCCATCAGTGGGACTTCCCAGGATGTCACTGAAGCTTTCTTT
TRBD2 TRBJ2-1 TRBV5-6 once CASSLVAGGSLYNEQFF TGTGCCAGCAGCTTGGTAGCGGGAGGTTCCCTCTACAATGAGCAGTTCTTC
TRBD1 TRBJ2-1 TRBV27 NA CASSQGQGRTHYNEQFF TGTGCCAGCAGTCAAGGACAGGGAAGGACCCACTACAATGAGCAGTTCTTC
TRBD1 TRBJ2-7 TRBV20-1 NA CSASGTGGFSSYEQYF TGCAGTGCGAGCGGGACAGGGGGCTTCAGCTCCTACGAGCAGTACTTC
TRBD1 TRBJ2-3 TRBV2 NA CASSARGHAADTQYF TGTGCCAGCAGTGCCAGGGGGCACGCCGCAGATACGCAGTATTTT
TRBD2 TRBJ2-1 TRBV10-3 NA CAISVSSGTYNEQFF TGTGCCATCAGTGTTTCTAGCGGGACCTACAATGAGCAGTTCTTC
TRBD2 TRBJ2-5 TRBV12-3/TRBV12-4 NA CASSLLAGKKNEQYF TGTGCCAGCAGTTTATTAGCGGGAAAGAAAAATGAGCAGTACTTC
NA TRBJ2-6 TRBV30 NA CAWSLYVIPGANVLTF TGTGCCTGGAGTCTTTACGTTATCCCTGGGGCCAACGTCCTGACTTTC
TRBD2 TRBJ2-1 TRBV29-1 NA CSVPGLAGVEQFF TGCAGCGTTCCGGGACTAGCGGGAGTTGAGCAGTTCTTC
NA TRBJ2-6 TRBV20-1 few CSAIRASGANVLTF TGCAGTGCTATCAGGGCCTCTGGGGCCAACGTCCTGACTTTC
NA TRBJ2-7 TRBV5-1 NA CASSLGLYNSYEQYF TGCGCCAGCAGCTTGGGATTGTACAACTCCTACGAGCAGTACTTC
NA TRBJ2-5 TRBV6-2/TRBV6-3 few CASRQGGAAETQYF TGTGCCAGCAGGCAGGGTGGAGCCGCGGAGACCCAGTACTTC
TRBD2 TRBJ2-1 TRBV4-2 NA CASSVRLAGGINNEQFF TGTGCCAGCAGCGTACGACTAGCGGGAGGTATAAACAATGAGCAGTTCTTC
NA TRBJ2-7 TRBV7-2 NA CASSLEGRRSSYEQYF TGTGCCAGCAGCTTAGAGGGCAGAAGGAGCTCCTACGAGCAGTACTTC
TRBD2 TRBJ2-1 TRBV4-1 NA CASSQDPSGRRNEQFF TGCGCCAGCAGCCAAGACCCTAGCGGGAGGCGGAATGAGCAGTTCTTC
TRBD2 TRBJ2-7 TRBV7-2 many CASSTASGKIYEQYF TGTGCCAGCAGCACCGCTAGCGGGAAAATCTACGAGCAGTACTTC
TRBD1 TRBJ2-7 TRBV14 NA CASRRTGKTYEQYF TGTGCCAGCAGAAGGACAGGGAAGACCTACGAGCAGTACTTC
NA TRBJ2-7 TRBV20-1 NA CSATGIFYEQYF TGCAGTGCAACCGGGATCTTCTACGAGCAGTACTTC
NA TRBJ1-2 TRBV20-1 NA CSARGSHRAISLYGYTF TGCAGTGCTAGAGGATCCCACAGGGCTATCTCCCTCTATGGCTACACCTTC
TRBD1 TRBJ1-5 TRBV28 few CASGVYRGANQPQHF TGTGCCAGCGGGGTTTACAGGGGCGCGAATCAGCCCCAGCATTTT
TRBD2 TRBJ2-7 TRBV7-6 NA CASSSPGLAGQRSYNEQYF TGTGCCAGCAGCTCACCGGGACTAGCGGGACAGCGCTCCTACAATGAGCAGTACTTC
TRBD1 TRBJ1-2 TRBV9 few CASSITGVYGYTF TGTGCCAGCAGTATAACAGGGGTCTATGGCTACACCTTC
NA TRBJ2-1 TRBV7-9 NA CASRSQVSYNEQFF TGTGCCAGCAGATCACAGGTCTCCTACAATGAGCAGTTCTTC
TRBD1 TRBJ1-1 TRBV5-1 NA CASTGGVGTDNTEAFF TGCGCCAGCACCGGAGGTGTCGGGACAGACAACACTGAAGCTTTCTTT
NA TRBJ2-1 TRBV6-5 few CASSDVSGDEQFF TGTGCCAGCAGTGACGTGTCAGGGGATGAGCAGTTCTTC
TRBD2 TRBJ2-3 TRBV5-1 few CASSLVSSGGTDTQYF TGCGCCAGCAGCTTGGTTTCTAGCGGGGGCACAGATACGCAGTATTTT
NA TRBJ2-7 TRBV13 few CASSLGSGAPYEQYF TGTGCCAGCAGCTTAGGCAGTGGGGCCCCCTACGAGCAGTACTTC
NA TRBJ2-6 TRBV9 NA CASSVPNSSGANVLTF TGTGCCAGCAGCGTCCCGAACTCCTCTGGGGCCAACGTCCTGACTTTC
NA TRBJ1-5 TRBV5-5 many CASSSLAGVEGNQPQHF TGTGCCAGCAGCTCCCTGGCAGGGGTTGAAGGCAATCAGCCCCAGCATTTT
TRBD2 TRBJ2-7 TRBV3-1 few CASSPPGLAKNEQYF TGTGCCAGCAGCCCCCCGGGACTAGCGAAAAACGAGCAGTACTTC
TRBD2 TRBJ2-1 TRBV6-4 NA CASSDSPLAGGPTAYNEQFF TGTGCCAGCAGTGACTCACCACTAGCGGGAGGCCCGACCGCCTACAATGAGCAGTTCTTC
NA TRBJ1-2 TRBV29-1 NA CSVDGGFYGYTF TGCAGCGTTGATGGGGGTTTCTATGGCTACACCTTC
TRBD2 TRBJ2-1 TRBV4-1 few CASSPPGGSGYNEQFF TGCGCCAGCAGCCCCCCGGGAGGGTCGGGGTACAATGAGCAGTTCTTC
TRBD2 TRBJ2-3 TRBV5-1 few CAGQREADTQYF TGCGCCGGACAGCGGGAGGCAGATACGCAGTATTTT
TRBD2 TRBJ2-7 TRBV28 once CASSSPGGGYYEQYF TGTGCCAGCAGTTCCCCGGGGGGGGGTTACTACGAGCAGTACTTC
NA TRBJ2-3 TRBV18 once CASSPTGTDTDTQYF TGTGCCAGCTCACCAACCGGGACGGACACAGATACGCAGTATTTT
NA TRBJ2-1 TRBV7-2 NA CASTLRRGEYNEQFF TGTGCCAGCACCCTAAGGCGGGGAGAGTACAATGAGCAGTTCTTC
NA TRBJ2-7 TRBV5-6 NA CASRARVLAAYEQYF TGTGCCAGCAGGGCTAGGGTGCTGGCGGCCTACGAGCAGTACTTC
NA TRBJ1-1 TRBV27 NA CASSHSPGTEAFF TGTGCCAGCAGTCATTCCCCTGGCACTGAAGCTTTCTTT
NA TRBJ1-5 TRBV12-3/TRBV12-4 NA CASSLSGRINQPQHF TGTGCCAGCAGTTTATCAGGGAGGATCAATCAGCCCCAGCATTTT
NA TRBJ1-2 TRBV11-2 few CASSYNRDSYYTF TGTGCCAGCAGCTATAACCGAGACAGCTACTACACCTTC